This T cell receptor (beta chain) was obtained from a study of CD8 T cells in ankylosing spondylitis. Study-wide points: Made up of fewer than 10 highly homologous variants, a TCR beta motif appeared characteristic of ankylosing spondylitis blood.

The CDR3 length is 15 residues. The germline V and J ends were trimmed by 0 bases and 6 bases, with 17 bases remaining between them. Per the germline V gene, CDR1 is SQVTM and CDR2 is ANQGSEA. Worth noting for this clonotype: Antigen specificity is unknown.

TCRdb reanalysed the 5' RACE reads using MiXCR and keeps one entry per CDR3 protein. The sample carries more than 600,000 distinct CDR3 sequences, around 20% recorded once. This rearrangement joins TRBV29-1 to TRBJ1-1, with a weak D call TRBD1 (5 bases). Sequenced: blood, either unsorted or a sorted T cell fraction (not recorded which). This receptor was identified in a male donor with ankylosing spondylitis. CDR3 bases: TGCAGCGTTGAAGAACAAGGGGCGAGGACCGCTGAAGCTTTCTTT. Translation gives CSVEEQGARTAEAFF.